Included here is one TCR beta chain sequence, with context. The antigen is not known. The data originate from a study of CD8+CD57+ T cells in acquired aplastic anemia. Broader study findings: Researchers reported that CD8+ Simpson's diversity was not significantly different in patients versus controls.

Germline loops: CDR1 LNHDA, CDR2 SQIVND (reference sequence). V shed 7 bases and J 3 bases; nucleotides not matched to a gene: 8. CDR3 length equals 14 residues. CDR3 and TCR beta VDJ profiling relied on a genomic DNA template. TCRdb analysed the reads with MiXCR anew, one entry per CDR3 protein. The data contain around 200,000 distinct CDR3 sequences, 40% to 50% of them singletons. Individuals selected for sequencing had exhibited CD8+CD57+ cell expansion on flow cytometry. Sequenced material: sorted CD4+, CD8+, or CD8+CD57+ T cells (not recorded which) from PBMCs. The chain links TRBV19 to TRBJ2-7; TRBD1 matches 8 bases. The clonotype originates from a human donor with aplastic anemia. CDR3 protein: CASTQTGDYYEQYF. CDR3 coding DNA: TGTGCCAGTACCCAGACAGGGGATTACTACGAGCAGTACTTC.